This T cell receptor (beta chain) is from a study of blood T cell repertoires in COVID-19. Across the study: Acute and convalescent COVID-19 samples came from the United States, Italy and Spain. PBMCs, B-cell-depleted T cells, or T cells provided the cDNA or gDNA that made up the material.

In the original processing: Researchers report that nucleated cell counts were estimated from reference gene primer amplification. Data came from immunoSEQ multiplex PCR; TCRdb stores just in-frame clones and leaves some out. V and J calls and clone size come straight from that table; D and trimming were deduced from the DNA. The sample includes over 50,000 clones, about 87% of them seen just once. This clone was counted only a few times. Germline trimming cut 8 bases from V and 5 bases from J; bases unmatched to any gene: 5. This CDR3 is 12 amino acids long. Germline V gives CDR1 SQVTM, CDR2 ANQGSEA.

This TCR came from a man aged 60 to 69 with acute or convalescent COVID-19. This chain joins TRBV29-1 and TRBJ2-2; 7 bases are shared with TRBD2. The specimen sequenced was peripheral blood. The CDR3 is CSHLGGTGELFF. The CDR3 DNA is TGCAGCCACCTGGGGGGGACCGGGGAGCTGTTTTTT.